One sample yielded the 15 T cell receptor beta chains listed below, sequenced in a study of blood T cell repertoires in COVID-19. Profiled with immunoSEQ multiplex PCR; TCRdb holds only in-frame clones, not every one. The sample includes approximately 85,000 clones, nearly 90% seen only once; the top ten take around 4.1%. The material sequenced was peripheral blood. The source of these receptors is an elderly woman with active or convalescent COVID-19.

The chain combines TRBV28 with TRBJ2-5; D not resolved. The CDR3 has 13 residues. V lost 3 bases to trimming and J lost 7 bases, with 12 bases between them. CDR1 is MDHEN and CDR2 is SYDVKM in the germline V gene. The CDR3 DNA is TGTGCCAGCAGTTTTCGGCAGGTCGGGACCCAGTACTTC. This codes for CASSFRQVGTQYF.

On this clone: At one end, the junction sequence differs from germline, possibly due to a read error. The chain has TRBV5-6 and TRBJ1-2, with TRBD1 matching over 7 bases. The CDR3 is made up of 15 amino acids. CDR1 is SGHDT and CDR2 is YYEEEE in the germline V gene. The CDR3 DNA reads TGTGCCAGCAGCTTGCGGGCAGGGGGGAACTCTGGCTACACCTTC. Translating gives CASSLRAGGNSGYTF.

The chain joins TRBV5-6 to TRBJ2-5; D perhaps matches TRBD2 (5 bases). Germline CDR1 is SGHDT and CDR2 is YYEEEE. V was clipped by 1 base and J by 1 base, with 11 bases between them. This CDR3 contains 15 residues. The CDR3: CASSLRGRGQETQYF. CDR3 DNA sequence: TGTGCCAGCAGCTTGCGTGGACGGGGCCAAGAGACCCAGTACTTC.

This clone was seen a handful of times. The chain carries TRBV19 and TRBJ1-2, with D maybe TRBD1 (5 bases). The germline V and J ends were trimmed by 3 bases and 5 bases, with 19 bases remaining between them. There are 16 residues in the CDR3. Germline V gene sequence: CDR1 LNHDA, CDR2 SQIVND (reference sequence). In nucleotides, the CDR3 is TGTGCCAGTAGTATGGGAGGAGGGACGGGGATTTATGGCTACACCTTC. Translated, it gives CASSMGGGTGIYGYTF.

This sequence joins TRBV7-2 and TRBJ2-3; D gene ambiguous. Germline V lookup: CDR1 SGHTA, CDR2 FQGNSA. This CDR3 contains 17 residues. V shed 2 bases and J shed 0 bases, with 15 bases lying between them. Here the CDR3 DNA reads TGTGCCAGCAGCTTAAACTTAAACAGCCCTAGCACAGATACGCAGTATTTT. It yields the protein CASSLNLNSPSTDTQYF.

The chain links TRBV5-4 to TRBJ2-7, with a possible D match to TRBD2 (6 bases). V lost 4 bases and J lost 5, with 25 bases in between. The germline gives CDR1 SGHNT, CDR2 YYREEE (reference sequence). The CDR3 loop spans 17 amino acids. The CDR3, as DNA: TGTGCCAGCAGCCCTAGCTTAGCGGCTAGGGGAAGCCACGAGCAGTACTTC. The encoded protein is CASSPSLAARGSHEQYF.

This chain connects TRBV4-2 to TRBJ2-7; 8 nucleotides match TRBD1. Germline CDR1 is LGHNA and CDR2 is YNFKEQ. There are 17 residues in the CDR3. The V and J ends lost 0 bases and 1 base, in that order; junction bases with no gene match: 8. CDR3 protein: CASSQDRQGAISYEQYF. For the CDR3, the DNA is TGTGCCAGCAGCCAAGATAGGCAGGGGGCGATTTCCTACGAGCAGTACTTC.

This chain links TRBV7-3 with TRBJ2-1; possibly TRBD2 for D (6 bases). CDR1 is SGHTA, CDR2 FQGTGA, per germline. The CDR3 is 15 residues long. Trimming removed 0 bases at V and 6 bases at J, with 12 bases between. DNA of the CDR3: TGTGCCAGCAGCTTAACCTCAGTGGGAGGCAATGAGCAGTTCTTC. Translating it yields CASSLTSVGGNEQFF.

The genes are TRBV6-6 and TRBJ2-7; 9 positions match TRBD2. This CDR3 is 15 amino acids long. The ends lost 7 bases at V and 2 bases at J; junction bases unmatched: 9. Looked up from germline, CDR1 is MNHNY and CDR2 is SVGAGI (reference sequence). The CDR3 region is CASNLAGEAAYEQYF. CDR3 DNA sequence: TGTGCCAGCAATTTAGCGGGAGAAGCGGCCTACGAGCAGTACTTC.

The gene calls are TRBV7-2 and TRBJ1-5, with D perhaps matching TRBD1 (6 bases). V was clipped by 5 bases and J by 4 bases, with 9 bases between them. This CDR3 has 13 residues. Germline loops: CDR1 SGHTA, CDR2 FQGNSA. The CDR3 nucleotides are TGTGCCAGCAGCAACACAGGGAATCAGCCCCAGCATTTT. Translating it yields CASSNTGNQPQHF.

CDR3 residues: CASSYDNPTDTQYF. The CDR3 DNA reads TGTGCCAGCAGTTACGACAACCCCACAGATACGCAGTATTTT. The J gene is TRBJ2-3, the V gene TRBV6-6; no reliable D call. The CDR3 loop spans 14 amino acids. V dropped 2 bases and J dropped 2 bases, with 8 bases sitting between them. Germline lookup yields CDR1 MNHNY and CDR2 SVGAGI (reference sequence).

V and J are TRBV12-3 or TRBV12-4 and TRBJ2-7, with a tentative D call TRBD1 (6 bases). This CDR3 is built from 12 residues. Between the trimmed V and J ends, which lost 6 bases and 11 bases, there was a span of 17 bases. This chain's CDR3 is CASRGADRTKYF. CDR3 coding DNA: TGTGCCAGCAGGGGAGCAGACAGGACGAAGTACTTC.

The V gene is TRBV28, the J gene TRBJ2-1, with TRBD2 matching 10 bases. The CDR3 length is 15 residues. V shed 5 bases and J 6 bases; nucleotides not matched to a gene: 7. Germline CDR1 and CDR2: MDHEN and SYDVKM. CDR3 in DNA: TGTGCCAGCAGTCAGCTAGCGGGAGTTAGCAATGAGCAGTTCTTC. Its translation: CASSQLAGVSNEQFF.

The chain employs TRBV28 and TRBJ1-2, with D maybe TRBD1 (5 bases). Germline values: CDR1 MDHEN, CDR2 SYDVKM. The ends were cut back, 6 bases at V and 4 bases at J, with 12 bases in the middle. The CDR3 is made up of 13 amino acids. For the CDR3, the DNA is TGTGCCAGCAGATTAACAGGCTCCTATGGCTACACCTTC. This encodes CASRLTGSYGYTF.

V and J are TRBV6-6 and TRBJ1-2; tentative D call: TRBD1 (5 bases). CDR1 MNHNY and CDR2 SVGAGI come from the germline V gene (reference sequence). V was shortened by 6 bases and J by 0 bases, with 17 bases between the two germline ends. CDR3 length: 16 residues. CDR3 coding DNA: TGTGCCAGCAGACCACCATCGACAGTCTCTAACTATGGCTACACCTTC. Translated: CASRPPSTVSNYGYTF.